The source of this T cell receptor (beta chain) is a study of blood T cells in healthy people across ages (dated by TCRdb to the mid-2010s). Concerning the study at large: Template switching captured roughly one uniquely barcoded TCR beta cDNA molecule per two T cells in model experiments. The donors were divided into four age groups: young (average about 15 years), middle-aged (around 37), aged (roughly 60) and long-lived (approximately 74). To avoid experimental bias, donors of different ages were distributed randomly across sequencing lanes. For two donors (one aged 18 to 30 and one aged 80 or older), the study analyzed two additional independent replicas of 1 million unique cDNA reads from the same blood draw. Age-related changes in TCR beta repertoire diversity were measured in the study by deep sequencing normalized with unique cDNA molecular identifiers.

The 39 donors, aged roughly 6 to 90 years, were systemically healthy Caucasian individuals from Russia. Each donor gave 8 to 10 milliliters of peripheral blood, collected into EDTA-treated Vacutainer tubes. PBMCs were isolated by Ficoll-Paque density-gradient centrifugation, with at least 6 million obtained per sample. Trizol reagent was used to extract total RNA from PBMCs, with at least 6 micrograms per sample. Naive CD45RAhigh/CD27high T cell percentages were measured by flow cytometry on a PBMC aliquot from every donor. Library method: 5' RACE. The second PCR ran for about 7 to 11 cycles and used a J-beta primer mix along with a sample-barcoded 5' primer. A unique molecular identifier was introduced onto each TCR beta cDNA molecule by a template-switch 5' adaptor carrying 12 random nucleotides. At least 3 million CDR3-containing paired-end reads were obtained from each sample. First-strand cDNA was synthesized from all RNA with the Mint cDNA synthesis kit, primed by a TRBC-specific oligonucleotide. Following uracil-DNA glycosylase treatment, a first 18-cycle PCR with universal primers M1SS and BC2_uni_R was performed on all cDNA. Per the source publication's procedure: For normalization, 1 million high-quality reads were randomly selected from each sample, with every read carrying a distinct molecular identifier. Reads sharing molecular identifiers were discarded rather than binned into consensus sequences. MiTCR, with a Q25 quality threshold and the strictest error-elimination algorithm, was used for CDR3 identification, clonotype clustering and error correction. A nonparametric unseen species model with Euler transformation was used to estimate a lower bound on total TCR beta diversity. TCRdb trimmed the raw reads at Q25, called clones with MiXCR and kept productive beta chains. All rows with the same CDR3 protein become a single entry with the most common DNA and genes. Here the V and J calls rest on TCRdb's processing, not on the authors' analysis. This sample holds approximately 2,000,000 distinct CDR3 sequences; roughly two fifths were observed only once. The top ten hold about 23% of the sample.

This clonotype was detected ten times or more. This clone's antigen is unknown. No per-base quality is available; no much larger clone lies one base away. Beyond this particular receptor, the publication reports: Estimates of total diversity based on one million sequenced T cells were regarded as lower bounds and as underestimates. Observed TCR beta diversity per million T cells fell roughly linearly with age, and a significant reduction was already apparent by age around 39. Bulk unsorted PBMC profiling prevented conclusive comparison of naive and antigen-experienced compartments. Compared with the aged group, the long-lived group had more naive CD4+ T cells, fewer expanded clones and increased TCR diversity, a pattern suggesting age selection. Donor CMV infection status was unknown, potentially confounding age-related changes in expanded clonotypes. A strong correlation was found between observed TCR beta diversity and the percentage of naive T cells measured by flow cytometry.

Sequences were obtained from blood. The clonotype originates from a human donor in good health.

The nucleotide sequence is given as TGCAGCGTTGAAAGGACAGGGGGAAACATTCAGTACTTC. Its protein is CSVERTGGNIQYF. The V and J segments used are TRBV29-1 and TRBJ2-4; TRBD1 agrees with 10 junctional bases. CDR1 is given as SQVTM and CDR2 as ANQGSEA, both from the germline V gene. At the junction V is shortened by 2 bases and J by 6 bases; bases outside the gene matches: 1. The CDR3, cysteine through phenylalanine, is 13 amino acids long. Only CDR3 DNA is held: 39 bases, read in frame from base 1. The reference TRBV29-1 and TRBJ2-4 proteins fill in what lies around the CDR3, so the full variable domain reads SAVISQKPSRDICQRGTSLTIQCQVDSQVTMMFWYRQQPGQSLTLIATANQGSEATYESGFVIDKFPISRPNLTFSTLTVSNMSPEDSSIYLCSVERTGGNIQYFGAGTRLSVL.